The sequence of this T cell receptor beta chain was determined in a study of blood T cell repertoires in COVID-19. The data were produced by immunoSEQ multiplex PCR, yet TCRdb's version contains in-frame clones alone and is incomplete. The sample consists of more than 150,000 clones, roughly four fifths of them appearing once. Trimming cost V 2 bases and J 6 bases, with 11 bases left between them. In germline, CDR1 is MDHEN, CDR2 SYDVKM. CDR3 length: 15 amino acids. The sequence was obtained from a woman between 40 and 50 years old with acute or convalescent COVID-19. The V and J genes are TRBV28 and TRBJ1-6; TRBD1 is a possible D gene (5 bases). The sample consisted of peripheral blood. CDR3 protein: CASSLNRPGNSPLHF. The CDR3 nucleotides are TGTGCCAGCAGTTTAAACAGGCCCGGTAATTCACCCCTCCACTTT.